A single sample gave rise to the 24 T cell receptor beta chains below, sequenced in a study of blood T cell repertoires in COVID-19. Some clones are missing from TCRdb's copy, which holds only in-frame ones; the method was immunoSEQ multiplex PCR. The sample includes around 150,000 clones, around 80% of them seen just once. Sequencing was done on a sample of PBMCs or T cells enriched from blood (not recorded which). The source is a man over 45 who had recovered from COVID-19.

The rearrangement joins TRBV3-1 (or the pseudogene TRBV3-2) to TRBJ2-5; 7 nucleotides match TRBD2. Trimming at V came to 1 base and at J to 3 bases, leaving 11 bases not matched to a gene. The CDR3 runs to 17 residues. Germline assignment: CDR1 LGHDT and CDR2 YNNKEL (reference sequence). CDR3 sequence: CASSQVPVTAGKETQYF. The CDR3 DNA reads TGTGCCAGCAGCCAAGTCCCCGTGACAGCGGGGAAAGAGACCCAGTACTTC.

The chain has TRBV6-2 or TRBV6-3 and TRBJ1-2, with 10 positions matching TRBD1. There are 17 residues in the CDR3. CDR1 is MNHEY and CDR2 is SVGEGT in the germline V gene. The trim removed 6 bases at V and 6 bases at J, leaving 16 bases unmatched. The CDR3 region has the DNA TGTGCCAGCAGCCGGACAGGGGGAACACAACCTCTCGATGGCTACACCTTC. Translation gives CASSRTGGTQPLDGYTF.

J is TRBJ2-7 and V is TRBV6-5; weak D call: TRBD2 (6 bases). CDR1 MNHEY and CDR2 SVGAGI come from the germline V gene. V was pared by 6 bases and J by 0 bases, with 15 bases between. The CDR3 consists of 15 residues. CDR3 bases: TGTGCCAGCAGCCCAAGCGGGTTGAGCTCCTACGAGCAGTACTTC. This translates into CASSPSGLSSYEQYF.

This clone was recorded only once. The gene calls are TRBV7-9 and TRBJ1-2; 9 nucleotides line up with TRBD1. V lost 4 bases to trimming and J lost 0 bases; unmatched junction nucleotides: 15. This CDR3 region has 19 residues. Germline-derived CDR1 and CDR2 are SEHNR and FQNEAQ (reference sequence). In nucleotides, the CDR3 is TGTGCCAGCAGCTCCTTCCGGGACAGGGATATAATGGCTAACTATGGCTACACCTTC. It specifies CASSSFRDRDIMANYGYTF.

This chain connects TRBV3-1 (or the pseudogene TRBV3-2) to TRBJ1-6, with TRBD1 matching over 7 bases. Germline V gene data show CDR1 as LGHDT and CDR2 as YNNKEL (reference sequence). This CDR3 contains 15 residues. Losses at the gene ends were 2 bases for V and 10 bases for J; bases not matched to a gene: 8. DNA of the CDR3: TGTGCCAGCAGCCAAACGACAGGGTTCAGGTCACCCCTCCACTTT. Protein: CASSQTTGFRSPLHF.

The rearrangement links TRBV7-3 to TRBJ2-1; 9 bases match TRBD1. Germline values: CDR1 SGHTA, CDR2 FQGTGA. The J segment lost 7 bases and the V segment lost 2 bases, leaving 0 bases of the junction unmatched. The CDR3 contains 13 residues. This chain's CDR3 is CASSLDRGNEQFF. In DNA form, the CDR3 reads TGTGCCAGCAGCTTAGACAGGGGGAATGAGCAGTTCTTC.

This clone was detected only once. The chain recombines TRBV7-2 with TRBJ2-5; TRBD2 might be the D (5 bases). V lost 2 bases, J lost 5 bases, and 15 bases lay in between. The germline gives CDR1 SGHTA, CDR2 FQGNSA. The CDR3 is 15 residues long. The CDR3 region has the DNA TGTGCCAGCAGCTTATCGTATGGAGGCTACGAGACCCAGTACTTC. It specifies CASSLSYGGYETQYF. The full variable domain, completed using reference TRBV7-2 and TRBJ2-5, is GAGVSQSPSNKVTEKGKDVELRCDPISGHTALYWYRQSLGQGLEFLIYFQGNSAPDKSGLPSDRFSAERTGGSVSTLTIQRTQQEDSAVYLCASSLSYGGYETQYFGPGTRLLVL.

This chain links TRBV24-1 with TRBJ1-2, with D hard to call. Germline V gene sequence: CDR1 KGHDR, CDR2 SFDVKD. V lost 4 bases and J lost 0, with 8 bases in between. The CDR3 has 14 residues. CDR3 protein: CATSDSGTNYGYTF. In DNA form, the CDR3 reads TGTGCCACCAGTGACTCCGGGACTAACTATGGCTACACCTTC.

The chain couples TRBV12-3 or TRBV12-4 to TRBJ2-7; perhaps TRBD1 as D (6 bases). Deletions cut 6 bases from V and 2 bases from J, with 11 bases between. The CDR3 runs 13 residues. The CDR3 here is CASRQGSPYEQYF. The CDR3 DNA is TGTGCCAGCAGACAGGGCAGCCCCTACGAGCAGTACTTC.

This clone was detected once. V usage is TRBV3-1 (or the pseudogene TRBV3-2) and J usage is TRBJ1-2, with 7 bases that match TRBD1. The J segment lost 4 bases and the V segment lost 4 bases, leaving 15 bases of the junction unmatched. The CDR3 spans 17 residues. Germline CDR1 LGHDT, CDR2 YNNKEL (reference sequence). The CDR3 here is CASSPNPGTVGSYGYTF. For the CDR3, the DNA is TGTGCCAGCAGCCCGAACCCCGGGACAGTGGGATCCTATGGCTACACCTTC.

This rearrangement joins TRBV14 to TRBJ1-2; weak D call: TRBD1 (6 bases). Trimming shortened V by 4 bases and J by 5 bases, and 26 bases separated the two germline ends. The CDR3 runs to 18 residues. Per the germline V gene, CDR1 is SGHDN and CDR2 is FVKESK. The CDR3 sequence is CASSLLSLQGTFGYGYTF. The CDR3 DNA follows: TGTGCCAGCAGCCTTCTGTCCTTACAGGGCACTTTTGGGTATGGCTACACCTTC.

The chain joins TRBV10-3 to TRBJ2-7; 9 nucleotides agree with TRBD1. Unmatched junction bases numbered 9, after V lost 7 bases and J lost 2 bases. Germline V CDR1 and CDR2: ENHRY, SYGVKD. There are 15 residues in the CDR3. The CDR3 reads CAIIGNRGQTYEQYF. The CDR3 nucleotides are TGTGCCATCATAGGAAACAGGGGGCAGACCTACGAGCAGTACTTC.

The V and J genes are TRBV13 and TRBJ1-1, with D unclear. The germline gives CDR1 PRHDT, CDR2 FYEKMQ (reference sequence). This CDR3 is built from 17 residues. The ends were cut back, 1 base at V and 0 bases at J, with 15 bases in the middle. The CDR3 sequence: CASSLDGRFEVNTEAFF. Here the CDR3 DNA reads TGTGCCAGCAGCTTAGATGGTAGGTTCGAGGTGAACACTGAAGCTTTCTTT.

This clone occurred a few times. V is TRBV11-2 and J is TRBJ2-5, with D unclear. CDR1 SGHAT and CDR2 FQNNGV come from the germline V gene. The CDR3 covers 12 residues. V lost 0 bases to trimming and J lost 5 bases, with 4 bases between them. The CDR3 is CASSLERETQYF. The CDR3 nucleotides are TGTGCCAGCAGCTTAGAGAGGGAGACCCAGTACTTC. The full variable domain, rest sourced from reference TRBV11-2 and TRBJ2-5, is EAGVAQSPRYKIIEKRQSVAFWCNPISGHATLYWYQQILGQGPKLLIQFQNNGVVDDSQLPKDRFSAERLKGVDSTLKIQPAKLEDSAVYLCASSLERETQYFGPGTRLLVL.

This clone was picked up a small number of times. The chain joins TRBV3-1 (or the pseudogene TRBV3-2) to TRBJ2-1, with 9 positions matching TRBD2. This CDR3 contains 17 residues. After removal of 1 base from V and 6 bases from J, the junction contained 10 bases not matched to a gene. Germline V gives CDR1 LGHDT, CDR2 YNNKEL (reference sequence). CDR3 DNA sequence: TGTGCCAGCAGCCAAGGGCCGCGGGGGGGCCTCGGCAATGAGCAGTTCTTC. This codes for CASSQGPRGGLGNEQFF.

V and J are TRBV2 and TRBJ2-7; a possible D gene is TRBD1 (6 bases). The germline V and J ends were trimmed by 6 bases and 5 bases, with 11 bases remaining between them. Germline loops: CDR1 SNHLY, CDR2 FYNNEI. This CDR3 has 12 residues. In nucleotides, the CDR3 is TGTGCCAGCAGGGTGGACAGTCACGAGCAGTACTTC. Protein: CASRVDSHEQYF.

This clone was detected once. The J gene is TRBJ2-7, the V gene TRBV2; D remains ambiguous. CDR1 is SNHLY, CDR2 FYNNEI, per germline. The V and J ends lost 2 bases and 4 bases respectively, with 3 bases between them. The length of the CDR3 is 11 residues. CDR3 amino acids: CASSEYYEQYF. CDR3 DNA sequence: TGTGCCAGCAGTGAATATTACGAGCAGTACTTC.

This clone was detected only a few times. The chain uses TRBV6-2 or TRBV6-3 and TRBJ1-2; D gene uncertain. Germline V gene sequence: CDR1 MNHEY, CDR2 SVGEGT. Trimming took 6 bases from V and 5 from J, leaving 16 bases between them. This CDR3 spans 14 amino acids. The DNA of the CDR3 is TGTGCCAGCAGCTCGCTCCGGGAACGATATGGCTACACCTTC. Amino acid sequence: CASSSLRERYGYTF.

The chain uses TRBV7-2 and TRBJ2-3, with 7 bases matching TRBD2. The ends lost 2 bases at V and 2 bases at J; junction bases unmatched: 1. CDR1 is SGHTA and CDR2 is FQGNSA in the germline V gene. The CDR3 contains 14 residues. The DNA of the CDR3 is TGTGCCAGCAGCTTAAGGGACTACACAGATACGCAGTATTTT. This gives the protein CASSLRDYTDTQYF.

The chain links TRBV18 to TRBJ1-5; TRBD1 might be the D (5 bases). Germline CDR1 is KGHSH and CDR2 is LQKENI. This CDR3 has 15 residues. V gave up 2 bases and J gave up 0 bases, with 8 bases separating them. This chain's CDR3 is CASSPTTVSNQPQHF. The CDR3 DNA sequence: TGTGCCAGCTCACCAACGACAGTTAGCAATCAGCCCCAGCATTTT.

The CDR3 DNA is TGTGCCAGCCCGCAACTCACGGGGCTAGCGTACAATGAGCAGTTCTTC. This codes for CASPQLTGLAYNEQFF. The chain recombines TRBV21-1 with TRBJ2-1; no check of the table's D call, TRBD2, against the DNA was made. TRBV21-1 is termed a pseudogene. CDR3 length: 16 residues.

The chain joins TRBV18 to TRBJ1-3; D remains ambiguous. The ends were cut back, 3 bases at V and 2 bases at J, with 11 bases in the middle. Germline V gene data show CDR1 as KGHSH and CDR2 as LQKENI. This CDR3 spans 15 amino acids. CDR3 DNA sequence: TGTGCCAGCTCACCGGGTCGCGAGGCTGGAAACACCATATATTTT. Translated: CASSPGREAGNTIYF.

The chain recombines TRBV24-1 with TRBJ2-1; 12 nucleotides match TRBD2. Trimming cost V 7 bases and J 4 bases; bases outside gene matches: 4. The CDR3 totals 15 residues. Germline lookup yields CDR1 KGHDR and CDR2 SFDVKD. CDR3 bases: TGTGCCACCAGCCAAACTAGCGGGGGGTACAATGAGCAGTTCTTC. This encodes CATSQTSGGYNEQFF.

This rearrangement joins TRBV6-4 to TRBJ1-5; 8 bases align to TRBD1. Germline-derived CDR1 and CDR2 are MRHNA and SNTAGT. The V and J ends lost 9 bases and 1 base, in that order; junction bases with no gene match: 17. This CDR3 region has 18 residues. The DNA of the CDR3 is TGTGCCAGGCGGACCGAAACCGACAGGGGCTTAAGCAATCAGCCCCAGCATTTT. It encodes CARRTETDRGLSNQPQHF.